This T cell receptor beta chain was documented in a study of cytotoxic CD8 clonotypes in ibrutinib-treated CLL. Measured with immunoSEQ multiplex PCR; TCRdb has only the in-frame clones, and not every one. The sample carries about 140,000 clones, approximately 80% recorded once. In this sample, this clone turned up a few times. Looked up from germline, CDR1 is SNHLY and CDR2 is FYNNEI. The CDR3 consists of 12 residues. Trimming pared 7 bases from V and 3 bases from J, leaving 9 bases between. The chain employs TRBV2 and TRBJ1-2; no definite D call. The sequencing here drew on PBMCs, taken after 36 months of ibrutinib treatment. This TCR came from a human donor with chronic lymphocytic leukemia. The CDR3 loop is CASIITDYGYTF. In DNA form, the CDR3 reads TGTGCCAGCATAATCACTGACTATGGCTACACCTTC.